Listed below are T cell receptor beta chains from one sample, sequenced in a study of a mutant IDH1 vaccine in newly diagnosed glioma. No antigen has been identified for these receptors. Data came from immunoSEQ multiplex PCR; TCRdb stores just in-frame clones and leaves some out. Among 45,000 to 65,000 clones listed, about 81% were seen once. Sequences were derived from PBMCs, sampled from a glioma patient whose treatment included an IDH1 peptide vaccine. The receptor source for this set is a woman between 40 and 55 years old with glioma. Some clones in this sample may be carry-over from other donors' samples. The CDR3 runs from the conserved cysteine through the conserved F or W. Each record gives: J gene, D gene, clone size, V gene, CDR3 DNA, CDR3 protein. The D gene is left open where the match is weak. Only part of the rows carry a size: once, few, many, or a class if the clone is expanded.

j_gene: TRBJ2-7
d_gene: NA
abundance: NA
v_gene: TRBV6-1
CDR3nt: TGTGCCAGCAGTGTGACAGTCACCTACGAGCAGTACTTC
CDR3aa: CASSVTVTYEQYF

j_gene: TRBJ1-2
d_gene: NA
abundance: once
v_gene: TRBV5-6
CDR3nt: TGTGCCAGCAGCCCACCGGGGGGCTATGGCTACACCTTC
CDR3aa: CASSPPGGYGYTF

j_gene: TRBJ1-5
d_gene: NA
abundance: few
v_gene: TRBV6-5
CDR3nt: TGTGCCAGCGGACGACAGAGGAGTAGCAATCAGCCCCAGCATTTT
CDR3aa: CASGRQRSSNQPQHF

j_gene: TRBJ1-1
d_gene: TRBD1
abundance: NA
v_gene: TRBV18
CDR3nt: TGTGCCAGCTCACCACCGACAGGGGCAAACACTGAGGCTTTCTTT
CDR3aa: CASSPPTGANTEAFF

j_gene: TRBJ2-1
d_gene: NA
abundance: NA
v_gene: TRBV2
CDR3nt: TGTGCCAGCAGGAGCCGCACCTACAATGAGCAGTTCTTC
CDR3aa: CASRSRTYNEQFF

j_gene: TRBJ2-2
d_gene: NA
abundance: NA
v_gene: TRBV9
CDR3nt: TGTGCCAGCAGCGTAAAACAGTACACCGGGGAGCTGTTTTTT
CDR3aa: CASSVKQYTGELFF

j_gene: TRBJ1-2
d_gene: NA
abundance: NA
v_gene: TRBV15
CDR3nt: TGTGCCACCAGCGTAGATAAGAGGGTTTCGGGCTACACCTTC
CDR3aa: CATSVDKRVSGYTF

j_gene: TRBJ1-1
d_gene: NA
abundance: few
v_gene: TRBV7-8
CDR3nt: TGTGCCAGCAGCGGGGGCATTCAAGGCGGGAACACTGAAGCTTTCTTT
CDR3aa: CASSGGIQGGNTEAFF

j_gene: TRBJ1-2
d_gene: TRBD1
abundance: NA
v_gene: TRBV5-4
CDR3nt: TGTGCCAGCCAAGGACAGGGAGTGAGTGGCTACACCTTC
CDR3aa: CASQGQGVSGYTF

j_gene: TRBJ2-7
d_gene: TRBD2
abundance: NA
v_gene: TRBV19
CDR3nt: TGTGCCAGTATCGGGGTGCGGGGGGCCTCCTACGAGCAGTACTTC
CDR3aa: CASIGVRGASYEQYF

j_gene: TRBJ2-1
d_gene: TRBD1
abundance: NA
v_gene: TRBV2
CDR3nt: TGTGCCAGCAAAGACCTTGACAGGGGATTTATTTACAATGAGCAGTTCTTC
CDR3aa: CASKDLDRGFIYNEQFF

j_gene: TRBJ2-7
d_gene: TRBD2
abundance: NA
v_gene: TRBV5-1
CDR3nt: TGCGCCAGCAGCTTAACTAGCGGGGGGGCCGAGTACGAGCAGTACTTC
CDR3aa: CASSLTSGGAEYEQYF

j_gene: TRBJ1-1
d_gene: NA
abundance: NA
v_gene: TRBV27
CDR3nt: TGTGCCAGCAGTTCGGTGGGTATGAACACTGAAGCTTTCTTT
CDR3aa: CASSSVGMNTEAFF

j_gene: TRBJ2-7
d_gene: NA
abundance: NA
v_gene: TRBV11-2
CDR3nt: TGTGCCAGCAGCTTAGCCCCTGGCTACGAGCAGTACTTC
CDR3aa: CASSLAPGYEQYF

j_gene: TRBJ1-4
d_gene: NA
abundance: NA
v_gene: TRBV7-9
CDR3nt: TGTGCCAGCAGCTTAGGTCTGGGAGGAGAAAAACTGTTTTTT
CDR3aa: CASSLGLGGEKLFF

j_gene: TRBJ1-1
d_gene: NA
abundance: NA
v_gene: TRBV2
CDR3nt: TGTGCCAGCAGCCTAAGGGAGAACACTGAAGCTTTCTTT
CDR3aa: CASSLRENTEAFF

j_gene: TRBJ1-5
d_gene: TRBD1
abundance: once
v_gene: TRBV19
CDR3nt: TGTGCCAGTAGTACCCCGACAGGGGGCTATGGCAATCAGCCCCAGCATTTT
CDR3aa: CASSTPTGGYGNQPQHF

j_gene: TRBJ2-7
d_gene: NA
abundance: NA
v_gene: TRBV10-2
CDR3nt: TGCGCCAGCAGTGAAGGTTCCGGTGTGGACGAGCAGTACTTC
CDR3aa: CASSEGSGVDEQYF

j_gene: TRBJ1-1
d_gene: TRBD1
abundance: NA
v_gene: TRBV5-6
CDR3nt: TGTGCCAGCAGCTTGGTAAGACAGGGGGGCACTGAAGCTTTCTTT
CDR3aa: CASSLVRQGGTEAFF

j_gene: TRBJ2-5
d_gene: NA
abundance: NA
v_gene: TRBV18
CDR3nt: TGTGCCAGCTCACCAACTGACGTAGTGGAGACCCAGTACTTC
CDR3aa: CASSPTDVVETQYF

j_gene: TRBJ1-6
d_gene: NA
abundance: NA
v_gene: TRBV7-7
CDR3nt: TGTGCTAGCAGCCTCTCCTATAATTCACCCCTCCACTTT
CDR3aa: CASSLSYNSPLHF

j_gene: TRBJ2-5
d_gene: NA
abundance: NA
v_gene: TRBV7-9
CDR3nt: TGTGCCAGCAGCGGGGACCAAGAGACCCAGTACTTC
CDR3aa: CASSGDQETQYF

j_gene: TRBJ2-7
d_gene: NA
abundance: NA
v_gene: TRBV4-1
CDR3nt: TGCACCAGCAGCAAGGACACTCGAATGGGCGAGCAGTACTTC
CDR3aa: CTSSKDTRMGEQYF

j_gene: TRBJ2-5
d_gene: NA
abundance: NA
v_gene: TRBV5-1
CDR3nt: TGCGCCAGCAGCTTGGGGGGGGTTCAAGAGACCCAGTACTTC
CDR3aa: CASSLGGVQETQYF

j_gene: TRBJ2-6
d_gene: NA
abundance: NA
v_gene: TRBV18
CDR3nt: TGTGCCAGCTCACCATCAAGTCCTAGTTCCATTATTAGCTCTGGGGCCAACGTCCTGACTTTC
CDR3aa: CASSPSSPSSIISSGANVLTF

j_gene: TRBJ2-7
d_gene: NA
abundance: NA
v_gene: TRBV13
CDR3nt: TGTGCCAGCAGGGGCGGGGCTTCCTACGAGCAGTACTTC
CDR3aa: CASRGGASYEQYF

j_gene: TRBJ2-2
d_gene: NA
abundance: NA
v_gene: TRBV6-5
CDR3nt: TGTGCCAGCAGACACGAATACACCGGGGAGCTGTTTTTT
CDR3aa: CASRHEYTGELFF

j_gene: TRBJ1-2
d_gene: NA
abundance: NA
v_gene: TRBV10-3
CDR3nt: TGTGCCATCACCGGAGTTCAGGGCGCTGGCTACACCTTC
CDR3aa: CAITGVQGAGYTF

j_gene: TRBJ2-5
d_gene: NA
abundance: NA
v_gene: TRBV2
CDR3nt: TGTGCCAGCTCTATAGAGACCCAGTACTTC
CDR3aa: CASSIETQYF

j_gene: TRBJ2-3
d_gene: TRBD2
abundance: NA
v_gene: TRBV6-4
CDR3nt: TGTGCCAGTTCTCCGACTAGCGGGGGGACAGATACGCAGTATTTT
CDR3aa: CASSPTSGGTDTQYF

j_gene: TRBJ2-2
d_gene: NA
abundance: NA
v_gene: TRBV19
CDR3nt: TGTGCCAGTAGTATAGGGACGGTCGGTACCGGGGAGCTGTTTTTT
CDR3aa: CASSIGTVGTGELFF

j_gene: TRBJ2-1
d_gene: NA
abundance: NA
v_gene: TRBV2
CDR3nt: TGTGCCAGCAGTCTGGGACGCCTCAGGGATGAGCAGTTCTTC
CDR3aa: CASSLGRLRDEQFF

j_gene: TRBJ1-5
d_gene: NA
abundance: once
v_gene: TRBV27
CDR3nt: TGTGCCAGCAGTTTAAGAGGTGTTGCTCAGCCCCAGCATTTT
CDR3aa: CASSLRGVAQPQHF

j_gene: TRBJ2-7
d_gene: NA
abundance: NA
v_gene: TRBV5-8
CDR3nt: TGTGCCAGCAGCCAGTCTGGTGGTTCCTACGAGCAGTACTTC
CDR3aa: CASSQSGGSYEQYF

j_gene: TRBJ2-7
d_gene: TRBD2
abundance: NA
v_gene: TRBV7-9
CDR3nt: TGTGCCAGCAGCTTACGGGGGGATTACGAGCAGTACTTC
CDR3aa: CASSLRGDYEQYF

j_gene: TRBJ1-5
d_gene: NA
abundance: NA
v_gene: TRBV19
CDR3nt: TGTGCCAGTAGTACGCTACTGCAGGGTCAGCCCCAGCATTTT
CDR3aa: CASSTLLQGQPQHF

j_gene: TRBJ2-2
d_gene: NA
abundance: NA
v_gene: TRBV7-2
CDR3nt: TGTGCCAGCAGCCCTCAGGGTGCGACCACCGGGGAGCTGTTTTTT
CDR3aa: CASSPQGATTGELFF

j_gene: TRBJ1-1
d_gene: NA
abundance: NA
v_gene: TRBV10-2
CDR3nt: TGCGCCAGCAGTGACCCCCTCTCCGGGTCCCCTGAAGCTTTCTTT
CDR3aa: CASSDPLSGSPEAFF

j_gene: TRBJ2-6
d_gene: NA
abundance: NA
v_gene: TRBV5-1
CDR3nt: TGCGCCAGCAGCTGGCCTGGGGCCAACGTCCTGACTTTC
CDR3aa: CASSWPGANVLTF

j_gene: TRBJ2-5
d_gene: TRBD2
abundance: NA
v_gene: TRBV9
CDR3nt: TGTGCCAGCAGCGCCGGCCTAGCGGGGCAAGAGACCCAGTACTTC
CDR3aa: CASSAGLAGQETQYF

j_gene: TRBJ2-7
d_gene: NA
abundance: NA
v_gene: TRBV30
CDR3nt: TGTGCCTGGAGTGTGGGCTACGAGCAGTACTTC
CDR3aa: CAWSVGYEQYF

j_gene: TRBJ1-1
d_gene: NA
abundance: once
v_gene: TRBV30
CDR3nt: TGTGCCTGGAGCGAGGGGAACACTGAAGCTTTCTTT
CDR3aa: CAWSEGNTEAFF

j_gene: TRBJ2-7
d_gene: TRBD1
abundance: NA
v_gene: TRBV7-8
CDR3nt: TGTGCCAGCAGCACCGGACAGGGTGACGAGCAGTACTTC
CDR3aa: CASSTGQGDEQYF

j_gene: TRBJ2-5
d_gene: TRBD2
abundance: NA
v_gene: TRBV5-1
CDR3nt: TGCGCCAGCAGCTTCCTTGGCGGGGGGATTCAAGAGACCCAGTACTTC
CDR3aa: CASSFLGGGIQETQYF

j_gene: TRBJ2-7
d_gene: NA
abundance: NA
v_gene: TRBV6-1
CDR3nt: TGTGCCAGCAGTGAAGGCACTGGTGGGGCCTACGAGCAGTACTTC
CDR3aa: CASSEGTGGAYEQYF

j_gene: TRBJ1-2
d_gene: TRBD1
abundance: NA
v_gene: TRBV9
CDR3nt: TGTGCCAGCAGCCCAGACAGGGAAAATGGCTACACCTTC
CDR3aa: CASSPDRENGYTF

j_gene: TRBJ1-2
d_gene: NA
abundance: NA
v_gene: TRBV18
CDR3nt: TGTGCCAGCTCACCACTCACGGACCCCCCATCTGGCTACACCTTC
CDR3aa: CASSPLTDPPSGYTF

j_gene: TRBJ2-3
d_gene: NA
abundance: once
v_gene: TRBV2
CDR3nt: TGTGCCAGCAAAGAGCTGTCCTCAGATACGCAGTATTTT
CDR3aa: CASKELSSDTQYF

j_gene: TRBJ2-7
d_gene: NA
abundance: NA
v_gene: TRBV19
CDR3nt: TGTGCCAGTAGTATGGGACTGCCATCCTACGAGCAGTACTTC
CDR3aa: CASSMGLPSYEQYF

j_gene: TRBJ1-1
d_gene: NA
abundance: NA
v_gene: TRBV30
CDR3nt: TGTGCCTGGAGTGTAGGCAGAAACACTGAAGCTTTCTTT
CDR3aa: CAWSVGRNTEAFF

j_gene: TRBJ2-7
d_gene: TRBD1
abundance: NA
v_gene: TRBV27
CDR3nt: TGTGCCAGCATTCAGACAGGGTCCCACGAGCAGTACTTC
CDR3aa: CASIQTGSHEQYF

j_gene: TRBJ2-3
d_gene: TRBD2
abundance: NA
v_gene: TRBV5-4
CDR3nt: TGTGCCAGCAGCTTGGTATCTAGCGGGGGGGCCAGTACGCAGTATTTT
CDR3aa: CASSLVSSGGASTQYF

j_gene: TRBJ2-7
d_gene: NA
abundance: NA
v_gene: TRBV15
CDR3nt: TGTGCCACCAGCAATTTAGGCCAGACCTACGAGCAGTACTTC
CDR3aa: CATSNLGQTYEQYF

j_gene: TRBJ2-1
d_gene: NA
abundance: NA
v_gene: TRBV11-3
CDR3nt: TGTGCCAGCAGCCCCCATGAGGTGGGCTCCTACAATGAGCAGTTCTTC
CDR3aa: CASSPHEVGSYNEQFF

j_gene: TRBJ1-1
d_gene: NA
abundance: NA
v_gene: TRBV29-1
CDR3nt: TGCAGCGCGGAAGGCTATAACACTGAAGCTTTCTTT
CDR3aa: CSAEGYNTEAFF